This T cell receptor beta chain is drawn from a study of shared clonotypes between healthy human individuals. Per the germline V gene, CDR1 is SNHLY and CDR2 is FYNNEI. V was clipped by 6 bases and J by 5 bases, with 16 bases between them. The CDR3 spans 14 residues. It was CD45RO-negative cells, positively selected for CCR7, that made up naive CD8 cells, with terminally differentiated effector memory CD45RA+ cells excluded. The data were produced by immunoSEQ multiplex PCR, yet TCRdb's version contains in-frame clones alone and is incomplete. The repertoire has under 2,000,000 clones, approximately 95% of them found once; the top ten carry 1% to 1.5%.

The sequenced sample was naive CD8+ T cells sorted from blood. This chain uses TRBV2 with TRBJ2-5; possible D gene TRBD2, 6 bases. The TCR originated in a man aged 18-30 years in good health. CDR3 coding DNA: TGTGCCAGCAGGGGACTCGAGCCCATCGAGACCCAGTACTTC. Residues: CASRGLEPIETQYF.